This is a list of T cell receptor beta chains from one sample in a study of control samples from healthy donors and cancer patients. Sequencing used immunoSEQ multiplex PCR; TCRdb keeps in-frame clones, though not all of them. The table records about 120,000 clones, approximately 92% of them present only once. Sequencing used PBMCs. The receptors originated from a woman aged 45-65 years with colorectal cancer. The CDR3 runs from the conserved cysteine through the conserved F or W. Clone sizes are given selectively: once, few, many, or a class where the clone is expanded.

cdr3_aa j_call v_call clone_size
CASSLDTQNNSPLHF TRBJ1-6 TRBV11-2 -
CASSPWGAPSFVGYTF TRBJ1-2 TRBV9 -
CASSVAAGGTFEQYF TRBJ2-7 TRBV9 -
CASLSGPYVNEKLFF TRBJ1-4 TRBV6-5 -
CASSEARARDTGELFF TRBJ2-2 TRBV2 -
CASRRTSGSAKTQYF TRBJ2-5 TRBV6-5 -
CASSIRLAGVPDTQYF TRBJ2-3 TRBV7-8 -
CASSYGTDNEKLFF TRBJ1-4 TRBV6-6 -
CASSSPGPHNEQFF TRBJ2-1 TRBV7-3 -
CASSLAGTQETQYF TRBJ2-5 TRBV28 -
CASSLVGQGEKFF TRBJ2-1 TRBV5-1 -
CASSLGRQLNTEAFF TRBJ1-1 TRBV5-6 -
CASSRNGGFVSNQPQHF TRBJ1-5 TRBV2 -
CASSLAGAGRGGLF TRBJ2-1 TRBV11-2 -
CASSEWSGVETQYF TRBJ2-5 TRBV2 -
CASSPGTSGVIETQYF TRBJ2-5 TRBV19 -
CASSQDTGMGGRGYTF TRBJ1-2 TRBV3-1/TRBV3-2 -
CASSIGTGYGYTF TRBJ1-2 TRBV19 -
CASRSGFSDNEQFF TRBJ2-1 TRBV6-5 once
CASSLDRGINTEAFF TRBJ1-1 TRBV7-6 -
CASSFLNEQYF TRBJ2-7 TRBV7-2 once
CASVQGRDQPQHF TRBJ1-5 TRBV2 -
CASSGRPASNQPQHF TRBJ1-5 TRBV19 -
CASNWDYEAFF TRBJ1-1 TRBV2 -
CASSAQGGTQYF TRBJ2-3 TRBV19 -
CASSLSWAGANVLTF TRBJ2-6 TRBV27 -
CASSQDRETQYF TRBJ2-5 TRBV4-2 -
CASSTVSRVERGIGYTF TRBJ1-2 TRBV5-6 -
CASNTGSSQPQHF TRBJ1-5 TRBV6-5 -
CASSQGPQADTQYF TRBJ2-3 TRBV4-2 -
CASSQNPRLAPTYEQYF TRBJ2-7 TRBV9 once
CASSWGGETQYF TRBJ2-5 TRBV7-9 -
CASSHGSGGNEQFF TRBJ2-1 TRBV4-2 -
CASSFGGYTDTQYF TRBJ2-3 TRBV7-9 -
CAWSVTNQPQHF TRBJ1-5 TRBV30 -
CASTRREGLAGNTIYF TRBJ1-3 TRBV28 -
CASSENLETQYF TRBJ2-5 TRBV6-1 -
CASSLGHGQQETQYF TRBJ2-5 TRBV5-1 -
CASSRNIQETQYF TRBJ2-5 TRBV27 -
CASSRSGSNQPQHF TRBJ1-5 TRBV2 -
CSVEVYRTGRGYEQYF TRBJ2-7 TRBV29-1 few
CASSPGGQGAVLYQPQHF TRBJ1-5 TRBV7-8 -
CASSLGLAGDSAGELFF TRBJ2-2 TRBV3-1/TRBV3-2 -
CASSPNPANTEAFF TRBJ1-1 TRBV10-1 few
CASSSGWNGYTF TRBJ1-2 TRBV9 -
CASSQDTTPTPGRGPYNEQFF TRBJ2-1 TRBV3-1/TRBV3-2 -
CASSDPYGGQPHQPQHF TRBJ1-5 TRBV6-1 -
CASSPGQGLAEKLFF TRBJ1-4 TRBV3-1/TRBV3-2 once
CASSYISGQLNTEAFF TRBJ1-1 TRBV6-2/TRBV6-3 -
CASSRRAAAPDTQYF TRBJ2-3 TRBV7-3 once
CASRVDGELFF TRBJ2-2 TRBV12-3/TRBV12-4 -
CASSPHPQGAREGYTF TRBJ1-2 TRBV19 -
CASSLAGQGMNYEQFF TRBJ2-1 TRBV5-6 -
CASSDWQRGGYNEQFF TRBJ2-1 TRBV6-1 -
CASSYSRLAGGEWYF TRBJ2-7 TRBV6-5 -
CAISAGGVGNQPQHF TRBJ1-5 TRBV10-3 once
CASSGGGVSAQHF TRBJ1-5 TRBV2 -
CASSQDFSLSQYF TRBJ2-7 TRBV4-1 few